This T cell receptor beta chain is from a study of T cell responses to AZD1222 COVID-19 vaccine. General study results and limits: The peak T cell response came first, and repertoires were sampled only after it. As reported, nearly half of all spike-specific TCRs target variant regions that are unmutated.

The data were produced by immunoSEQ multiplex PCR, yet TCRdb's version contains in-frame clones alone and is incomplete. The sample gives some 120,000 clones, about 89% of which show up once; more than 9.5% is in the top ten. This clone was detected once. The antigen remains unidentified. Germline loops: CDR1 SGHAT, CDR2 FQNNGV. Trimming cost V 5 bases and J 9 bases; bases outside gene matches: 10. There are 15 residues in the CDR3. This sequence was found in an adult in good health. The rearrangement links TRBV11-2 to TRBJ2-1; 10 bases line up with TRBD2. The sample was peripheral blood, taken on day 0 of MenACWY control vaccination. CDR3 sequence: CASSPPSGSPIEQFF. Written as DNA, the CDR3 is TGTGCCAGCAGCCCGCCTAGCGGGAGTCCCATTGAGCAGTTCTTC.